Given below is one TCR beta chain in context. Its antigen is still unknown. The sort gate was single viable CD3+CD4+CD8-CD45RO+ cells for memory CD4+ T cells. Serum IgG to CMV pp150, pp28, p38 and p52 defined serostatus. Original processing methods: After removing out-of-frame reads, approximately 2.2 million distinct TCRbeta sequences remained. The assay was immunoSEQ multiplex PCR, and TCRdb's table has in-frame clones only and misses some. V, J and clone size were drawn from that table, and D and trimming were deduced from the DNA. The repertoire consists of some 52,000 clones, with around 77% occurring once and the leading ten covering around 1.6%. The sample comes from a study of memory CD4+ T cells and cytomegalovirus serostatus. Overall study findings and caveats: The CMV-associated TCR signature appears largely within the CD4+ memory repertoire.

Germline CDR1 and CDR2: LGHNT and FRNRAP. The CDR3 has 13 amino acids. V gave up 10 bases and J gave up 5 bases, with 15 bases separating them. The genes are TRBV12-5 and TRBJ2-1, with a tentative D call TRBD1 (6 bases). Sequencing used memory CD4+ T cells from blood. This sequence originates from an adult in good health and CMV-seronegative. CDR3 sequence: CANVADRHNEQFF. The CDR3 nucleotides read TGTGCTAATGTAGCTGACAGGCACAATGAGCAGTTCTTC.